Listed below are T cell receptor beta chains from one sample, sequenced in a study of OX40 agonist ivuxolimab in advanced cancers. Clones were read by immunoSEQ multiplex PCR, and TCRdb kept only the in-frame ones, dropping some. The table lists tens of thousands of clones, over 80% of them singletons. Sequencing was performed on CD4+ or CD8+ T cells sorted from blood, taken in a trial of the OX40 agonist ivuxolimab. Every receptor here comes from an adult with an advanced solid tumor such as melanoma, head and neck, liver or kidney cancer. Each CDR3 is given with its conserved first and last residue. A D gene is named only where the DNA matches it firmly. Only some rows state a clone size, as once, few, many or a class for expanded clones.

.	TRBV2	.	TRBJ2-5	CASRRGETQYF	TGTGCCAGCAGGAGGGGGGAGACCCAGTACTTC
few	TRBV28	.	TRBJ2-1	CASSLRGGEQFF	TGTGCCAGCAGTTTAAGGGGGGGTGAGCAGTTCTTC
.	TRBV2	.	TRBJ2-7	CASTLAVGGEQYF	TGTGCCAGCACTTTGGCTGTGGGAGGCGAGCAGTACTTC
.	TRBV7-3	TRBD1	TRBJ2-2	CASSYTGGTGELFF	TGTGCCAGCAGCTATACAGGGGGCACCGGGGAGCTGTTTTTT
.	TRBV7-2	TRBD2	TRBJ2-3	CASSRGAGEVDTQYF	TGTGCCAGCAGCCGAGGGGCGGGGGAAGTAGATACGCAGTATTTT
.	TRBV30	TRBD1	TRBJ1-2	CAWIRTGANYGYTF	TGTGCCTGGATACGGACAGGCGCTAACTATGGCTACACCTTC
few	TRBV7-8	.	TRBJ1-5	CASRLGGALNQPQHF	TGTGCCAGCAGGCTAGGCGGGGCCCTTAATCAGCCCCAGCATTTT
.	TRBV18	.	TRBJ2-4	CASSSGLAKNIQYF	TGTGCCAGCTCATCCGGACTAGCCAAAAACATTCAGTACTTC
once	TRBV10-3	.	TRBJ2-3	CAISGSLDTQYF	TGTGCCATCAGTGGAAGTTTGGATACGCAGTATTTT
.	TRBV9	.	TRBJ2-5	CASNAQLEETQYF	TGTGCCAGCAACGCACAGTTGGAGGAGACCCAGTACTTC
.	TRBV19	.	TRBJ1-5	CASSGGYDGNQPQHF	TGTGCCAGTAGTGGAGGATATGATGGCAATCAGCCCCAGCATTTT
few	TRBV5-1	.	TRBJ2-5	CASRFGGETQYF	TGCGCCAGCAGGTTTGGGGGAGAGACCCAGTACTTC
few	TRBV4-3	.	TRBJ2-3	CASSQSPLWTDTQYF	TGCGCCAGCAGCCAAAGCCCCCTATGGACAGATACGCAGTATTTT
once	TRBV19	.	TRBJ1-2	CASSIEQGGYTF	TGTGCCAGTAGTATAGAACAGGGCGGCTACACCTTC
.	TRBV5-1	TRBD2	TRBJ2-3	CASSPRGGSSTDTQYF	TGCGCCAGCAGCCCCCGGGGGGGGTCTAGCACAGATACGCAGTATTTT
.	TRBV28	.	TRBJ1-2	CATGGGDRSGYTF	TGTGCCACGGGTGGGGGAGATAGAAGTGGCTACACCTTC
.	TRBV6-5	.	TRBJ1-2	CASSYSSAGNYGYTF	TGTGCCAGCAGTTACTCGTCGGCAGGGAACTATGGCTACACCTTC
.	TRBV7-6	TRBD1	TRBJ1-5	CASSAARQGQQHF	TGTGCCAGCAGCGCCGCCCGACAGGGCCAACAGCATTTT
.	TRBV10-3	TRBD2	TRBJ2-7	CAISAAGGQQYF	TGTGCCATCAGTGCCGCGGGAGGGCAGCAGTACTTC
.	TRBV30	TRBD2	TRBJ2-3	CAWSLNGGFTDTQYF	TGTGCCTGGAGTCTAAACGGGGGGTTCACAGATACGCAGTATTTT
.	TRBV18	.	TRBJ2-7	CASSPTVGALTYEQYF	TGTGCCAGCTCACCGACGGTGGGAGCCCTTACCTACGAGCAGTACTTC
.	TRBV19	.	TRBJ1-5	CASIRFGGMNQPQHF	TGTGCCAGTATTAGATTCGGAGGGATGAATCAGCCCCAGCATTTT
once	TRBV4-2	TRBD1	TRBJ1-1	CASSGNQGAEAFF	TGTGCCAGCAGCGGTAACCAGGGGGCAGAAGCTTTCTTT
once	TRBV7-9	.	TRBJ2-7	CASSAYAQQYF	TGTGCCAGCAGCGCCTATGCCCAGCAGTACTTC
.	TRBV28	TRBD1	TRBJ2-7	CASSPGTGSGEQYF	TGTGCCAGCAGTCCTGGGACAGGGTCGGGTGAGCAGTACTTC
.	TRBV7-8	.	TRBJ1-4	CASSPWGAGEKLFF	TGTGCCAGCAGCCCGTGGGGGGCGGGTGAAAAACTGTTTTTT
.	TRBV29-1	.	TRBJ1-2	CSVEDRGNYGYTF	TGCAGCGTTGAAGATCGGGGTAACTATGGCTACACCTTC
.	TRBV7-9	TRBD1	TRBJ2-2	CASSSDRGPGELFF	TGTGCCAGCAGCTCAGACAGGGGGCCCGGGGAGCTGTTTTTT
.	TRBV11-3	TRBD1	TRBJ1-3	CASSAGQGNSGNTIYF	TGTGCCAGCAGCGCCGGACAGGGGAACTCTGGAAACACCATATATTTT
few	TRBV7-3	.	TRBJ1-6	CASSSDTNSPLHF	TGTGCCAGCAGCTCAGACACTAATTCACCCCTCCACTTT
.	TRBV19	TRBD1	TRBJ1-6	CASSRGALRGTGDSPLHF	TGTGCCAGTAGTAGGGGTGCCCTGCGTGGGACAGGGGACTCACCCCTCCACTTT
.	TRBV19	TRBD2	TRBJ2-1	CASSLDSGGAGNEQFF	TGTGCCAGTAGTTTGGATAGCGGGGGGGCTGGGAATGAGCAGTTCTTC
once	TRBV6-5	TRBD1	TRBJ2-3	CASSQGAQKADTQYF	TGTGCCAGCAGCCAGGGGGCCCAAAAGGCAGATACGCAGTATTTT
.	TRBV9	.	TRBJ1-1	CASSVAGKNTEAFF	TGTGCCAGCAGCGTAGCAGGAAAGAACACTGAAGCTTTCTTT
.	TRBV6-4	.	TRBJ2-3	CASSHGRSTDTQYF	TGTGCCAGCAGTCACGGACGGTCCACAGATACGCAGTATTTT
once	TRBV7-8	.	TRBJ2-5	CASSLGGTQETQYF	TGTGCCAGCAGCTTAGGGGGTACCCAAGAGACCCAGTACTTC
.	TRBV6-5	.	TRBJ2-3	CASSYSDYTDTQYF	TGTGCCAGCAGTTACTCGGACTACACAGATACGCAGTATTTT
.	TRBV11-3	TRBD1	TRBJ2-7	CASSPRQGAGYEQYF	TGTGCCAGCAGCCCACGACAGGGGGCCGGCTACGAGCAGTACTTC
.	TRBV18	.	TRBJ2-2	CASSPVYGNTGELFF	TGTGCCAGCTCACCAGTGTACGGGAACACCGGGGAGCTGTTTTTT
.	TRBV10-3	.	TRBJ2-7	CAISASYEQYF	TGTGCCATCAGTGCTTCCTACGAGCAGTACTTC
.	TRBV27	TRBD2	TRBJ2-3	CASSFAGGTDTQYF	TGTGCCAGCAGTTTCGCGGGGGGCACAGATACGCAGTATTTT
.	TRBV9	TRBD2	TRBJ2-3	CASSVATSDTDTQYF	TGTGCCAGCAGCGTCGCGACTAGCGACACAGATACGCAGTATTTT
.	TRBV7-9	.	TRBJ1-2	CASSPAIYTF	TGTGCCAGCAGCCCGGCAATCTACACCTTC
.	TRBV7-9	.	TRBJ1-4	CASSFGVPGGKLFF	TGTGCCAGCAGCTTCGGGGTCCCGGGGGGAAAACTGTTTTTT
.	TRBV15	.	TRBJ1-6	CATSIGIFSYNSPLHF	TGTGCCACCAGCATCGGGATTTTCTCCTATAATTCACCCCTCCACTTT
.	TRBV7-9	.	TRBJ1-1	CASSARNSILNTEAFF	TGTGCCAGCAGCGCCCGTAACAGTATTCTTAACACTGAAGCTTTCTTT
.	TRBV10-3	TRBD2	TRBJ2-5	CAISESRGGETQYF	TGTGCCATCAGTGAGTCTCGGGGGGGAGAGACCCAGTACTTC
.	TRBV19	TRBD1	TRBJ2-1	CASSTQQGRGNEQFF	TGTGCCAGTAGTACGCAACAGGGGAGAGGCAATGAGCAGTTCTTC
once	TRBV18	.	TRBJ2-7	CASSPVKGPGYEQYF	TGTGCCAGCTCACCTGTTAAAGGGCCTGGGTACGAGCAGTACTTC
.	TRBV11-3	.	TRBJ2-7	CASSSRAYEQYF	TGTGCCAGCAGCTCGAGAGCCTACGAGCAGTACTTC
.	TRBV30	TRBD1	TRBJ1-5	CAWSTKGTAFAAQHF	TGTGCCTGGAGTACAAAAGGGACAGCCTTCGCAGCCCAGCATTTT
.	TRBV9	.	TRBJ2-5	CASSPPGATKETQYF	TGTGCCAGCAGCCCTCCTGGGGCCACCAAAGAGACCCAGTACTTC
.	TRBV19	TRBD2	TRBJ2-6	CASSKRTSGANVLTF	TGTGCCAGTAGTAAAAGGACTAGTGGGGCCAACGTCCTGACTTTC
.	TRBV7-8	.	TRBJ2-3	CASSPPGPSEDTQYF	TGTGCCAGCAGCCCCCCTGGTCCTTCCGAAGATACGCAGTATTTT
.	TRBV29-1	.	TRBJ2-5	CSVDRVGGETQYF	TGCAGCGTTGATAGGGTAGGGGGAGAGACCCAGTACTTC
.	TRBV18	.	TRBJ2-2	CASSPPKNTGELFF	TGTGCCAGCTCACCACCGAAGAACACCGGGGAGCTGTTTTTT
.	TRBV7-2	.	TRBJ2-1	CASSYSTQGYNEQFF	TGTGCCAGCAGCTATAGTACCCAGGGATACAATGAGCAGTTCTTC
.	TRBV30	.	TRBJ2-1	CAWSQGMDNEQFF	TGTGCCTGGAGCCAGGGGATGGACAATGAGCAGTTCTTC
.	TRBV6-1	.	TRBJ1-4	CASSETPANEKLFF	TGTGCCAGCAGTGAGACCCCGGCGAATGAAAAACTGTTTTTT